The 21 T cell receptor beta chains below all came from one sample that was sequenced in a study of regulatory T cells in long-lasting Graves disease. Indicated time point: newly diagnosed GD, antithyroid drugs for less than 3 months. RNA extracted from PBMCs served as the sequencing template. Arm-PCR of CDR3 regions and iRepertoire HTBI primers were the basis on which TCR beta libraries were built. MiXCR, run by TCRdb on the multiplex PCR reads, gives a single entry per CDR3 protein. This sample has 400,000 to 500,000 distinct CDR3 sequences, with around 14% found just once. The same data also went into a second study, on T cells in Graves' hyperthyroidism and ophthalmopathy.

Sequencing was performed on peripheral blood mononuclear cells (PBMCs), taken at new diagnosis, from a patient treated with antithyroid drugs. These receptors were collected from a woman in her 30s with Graves disease.

This clonotype appeared a few times. A much larger clone differs from this one at a single base, so this may be a read error. The rearrangement links TRBV7-3 to TRBJ2-7; 9 nucleotides match TRBD2. The CDR3 sequence is 19 residues long. V lost 5 bases to trimming and J lost 10 bases; unmatched junction nucleotides: 27. Germline-derived CDR1 and CDR2 are SGHTA and FQGTGA. The CDR3: CASSPLIFMSLAGSEAQYF. The CDR3 nucleotides are TGTGCCAGCAGCCCGCTTATTTTTATGAGCCTAGCGGGAAGTGAGGCCCAGTACTTC.

This clonotype was counted many times. This chain joins TRBV7-3 and TRBJ2-5, with D perhaps matching TRBD1 or TRBD2 (5 bases each). The germline V gene has CDR1 SGHTA and CDR2 FQGTGA. Trimming took off 5 bases at V and 0 bases at J, with 7 bases between the two ends. This CDR3 has 13 amino acids. CDR3 nucleotides: TGTGCCAGCAGCGAGGGGTACCAAGAGACCCAGTACTTC. This codes for CASSEGYQETQYF. The entire variable domain, with the rest obtained from reference TRBV7-3 and TRBJ2-5, is as follows: GAGVSQTPSNKVTEKGKYVELRCDPISGHTALYWYRQSLGQGPEFLIYFQGTGAADDSGLPNDRFFAVRPEGSVSTLKIQRTERGDSAVYLCASSEGYQETQYFGPGTRLLVL.

For this clonotype: A far larger clone lies a single base away; this is likely a read error. The gene calls are TRBV2 and TRBJ2-3; TRBD2 agrees at 10 bases. The closer fit of TRBJ2-1 to the DNA end suggests the J call may be wrong. Germline V CDR1 and CDR2: SNHLY, FYNNEI. This CDR3 is built from 15 residues. The CDR3: CASRTGTSASETQFF. CDR3 DNA: TGTGCCAGCAGAACCGGGACTAGCGCCTCAGAGACCCAGTTCTTC.

This clonotype was recorded many times. This chain joins TRBV4-1 and TRBJ1-2, with D unclear. The V gene lost 0 bases and the J gene lost 8 bases, with 16 bases spanning the gap. Germline values: CDR1 MGHRA, CDR2 YSYEKL. The CDR3 length is 15 residues. The DNA for the CDR3 is TGCGCCAGCAGCCAAGAGTCCAGCCCTCCCTGGGGCTACACCTTC. Its protein is CASSQESSPPWGYTF.

This clonotype was recorded at least ten times. The CDR3 region is CASIQRGDLNTEAFF. CDR3 DNA sequence: TGTGCCAGCATTCAACGGGGAGATTTGAACACTGAAGCTTTCTTT. V usage is TRBV3-1 and J usage is TRBJ1-1; D ambiguous. Looked up from germline, CDR1 is LGHDT and CDR2 is YNNKEL (reference sequence). This CDR3 contains 15 residues. Trimming shortened V by 7 bases and J by 0 bases, and 15 bases separated the two germline ends.

This clonotype appeared many times. V gene TRBV5-1 combines with J gene TRBJ1-4; D uncertain. The CDR3 is made up of 15 amino acids. V was pared by 5 bases and J by 6 bases, with 17 bases between. Germline values: CDR1 SGHRS, CDR2 YFSETQ. CDR3 loop: CASSLGPGRDEKLFF. CDR3 DNA: TGCGCCAGCAGTCTTGGACCCGGACGGGATGAAAAACTGTTTTTT.

This clonotype has a handful of counts. The chain has TRBV10-1 and TRBJ2-1, with TRBD2 matching over 8 bases. The J segment lost 4 bases and the V segment lost 2 bases, leaving 13 bases of the junction unmatched. The CDR3 is made up of 18 amino acids. Germline values: CDR1 WNHNN, CDR2 SYGVQD (reference sequence). In DNA, the CDR3 is TGCGCCAGCAGTGAGGGGCGGGGGGCCCGGCGGGAGTACAATGAGCAGTTCTTC. This codes for CASSEGRGARREYNEQFF.

The J gene is TRBJ2-7, the V gene TRBV20-1, with D possibly matching TRBD2 (7 bases). V gave up 6 bases and J gave up 5 bases, with 26 bases separating them. Germline CDR1 and CDR2: DFQATT and SNEGSKA (reference sequence). The CDR3 spans 16 residues. The CDR3 DNA is TGCAGTGCCGTCGGGAGGCAGGGGTCTCCTTTAGACGAGCAGTACTTC. This gives the protein CSAVGRQGSPLDEQYF.

This clonotype was counted ten times or more. This rearrangement joins TRBV20-1 to TRBJ2-5; possibly TRBD2 for D (5 bases). V was cut by 1 base and J by 3 bases, with 9 bases left in between. Germline V gives CDR1 DFQATT, CDR2 SNEGSKA (reference sequence). The CDR3 has 13 amino acids. The CDR3 DNA reads TGCAGTGCTAGAGGAGGAGGTAAAGAGACCCAGTACTTC. Translation gives CSARGGGKETQYF.

This clonotype was seen a handful of times. The V gene is TRBV5-1, the J gene TRBJ2-2, with no clear D. Germline CDR1 and CDR2: SGHRS and YFSETQ. V shed 4 bases and J shed 2 bases, with 18 bases lying between them. This CDR3 spans 17 amino acids. The CDR3 sequence is CASSPTSEQKNTGELFF. CDR3 in DNA: TGCGCCAGCAGCCCGACTTCGGAACAGAAAAACACCGGGGAGCTGTTTTTT. Looking up the rest from reference TRBV5-1 and TRBJ2-2 gives the full variable domain: KAGVTQTPRYLIKTRGQQVTLSCSPISGHRSVSWYQQTPGQGLQFLFEYFSETQRNKGNFPGRFSGRQFSNSRSEMNVSTLELGDSALYLCASSPTSEQKNTGELFFGEGSRLTVL.

The chain joins TRBV4-1 to TRBJ2-3, with 7 bases matching TRBD1. V gave up 4 bases and J gave up 2 bases; unmatched junction bases: 3. This CDR3 comprises 14 residues. Germline V CDR1 and CDR2: MGHRA, YSYEKL. The CDR3 here is CASSLGTATDTQYF. The CDR3 DNA is TGCGCCAGCAGCCTCGGGACAGCCACAGATACGCAGTATTTT.

This sequence joins TRBV4-2 and TRBJ2-5, with 15 nucleotides matching TRBD2. The V and J ends lost 0 bases and 1 base, in that order; junction bases with no gene match: 3. CDR3 size: 18 residues. Germline CDR1 reads LGHNA; CDR2 reads YNFKEQ. CDR3 region: CASSQDGLAGGIQETQYF. The CDR3 nucleotides are TGTGCCAGCAGCCAAGATGGACTAGCGGGAGGGATCCAAGAGACCCAGTACTTC.

This clonotype was recorded many times. The chain recombines TRBV5-1 with TRBJ2-1; TRBD2 matches at 10 bases. V trimming: 0 bases; J trimming: 1 base; junction bases outside the gene matches: 13. Germline V CDR1 and CDR2: SGHRS, YFSETQ. This CDR3 comprises 20 residues. This chain's CDR3 is CASSLAASGSPSKSYNEQFF. In nucleotides, the CDR3 is TGCGCCAGCAGCTTGGCCGCTAGCGGGAGCCCCAGTAAATCCTACAATGAGCAGTTCTTC.

Points on this clonotype: Given a far larger clone just one base away, this is likely a sequencing read error. The V and J genes are TRBV30 and TRBJ2-1; TRBD1 or TRBD2 may be the D gene (6 bases each). Germline V lookup: CDR1 GTSNPN, CDR2 SVGIG (reference sequence). Trimming shortened V by 8 bases and J by 10 bases, and 21 bases separated the two germline ends. The CDR3 loop spans 13 amino acids. CDR3 coding DNA: TGTGCCCGGGGGCAGATGAGCTCCTACGAGCAGTTCTTC. Translating gives CARGQMSSYEQFF.

This clonotype has at least ten counts. The chain couples TRBV3-1 to TRBJ1-2, with TRBD1 as a possible D gene (6 bases). Germline CDR1 is LGHDT and CDR2 is YNNKEL (reference sequence). Trimming stripped 3 bases from V and 3 bases from J, with 14 bases between. The CDR3 has 15 amino acids. This chain's CDR3 is CASSQARGAYYGYTF. Here the CDR3 DNA reads TGTGCCAGCAGCCAGGCTAGGGGGGCTTACTATGGCTACACCTTC.

The sample holds a few counts of this clonotype. V gene TRBV28 combines with J gene TRBJ1-5; no reliable D call. The V end lost 2 bases, the J end lost 5 bases, and 10 bases lay between the germline ends. Germline-derived CDR1 and CDR2 are MDHEN and SYDVKM. This CDR3 spans 14 amino acids. Here the CDR3 reads CASSLQDIYQPQHF. The CDR3, as DNA: TGTGCCAGCAGTTTACAAGACATTTATCAGCCCCAGCATTTT.

This chain connects TRBV14 to TRBJ2-1; D is perhaps TRBD2 (5 bases). CDR3 length equals 16 residues. CDR1 and CDR2 (germline): SGHDN, FVKESK. V was trimmed by 4 bases and J by 6 bases, leaving 19 bases between them. CDR3 coding DNA: TGTGCCAGCAGCCGTATTCCAGCGGCCAAGGGCAATGAGCAGTTCTTC. It translates to CASSRIPAAKGNEQFF.

This clonotype was seen more than once but under ten times. A read error may be the cause here, since a much bigger clone is one base away. The genes are TRBV10-2 and TRBJ2-7; 12 nucleotides agree with TRBD2. CDR1 is WSHSY, CDR2 SAAADI, per germline. CDR3 length: 16 residues. CDR3: CAGSETSGSWGSEQYF. The DNA of the CDR3 is TGCGCCGGCAGTGAGACTAGCGGGAGTTGGGGTAGCGAGCAGTACTTC.

The rearrangement joins TRBV14 to TRBJ2-7; perhaps TRBD2 as D (5 bases). Looked up from germline, CDR1 is SGHDN and CDR2 is FVKESK. V dropped 3 bases and J dropped 3 bases, with 15 bases sitting between them. The length of the CDR3 is 15 residues. CDR3 sequence: CASSQRVSPGYEQYF. Written as DNA, the CDR3 is TGTGCCAGCAGCCAGAGGGTTTCTCCTGGCTACGAGCAGTACTTC.

This clonotype was picked up many times. This chain uses TRBV7-9 with TRBJ2-3; D is uncertain. CDR3 length: 16 residues. The V gene's germline CDR1 is SEHNR and CDR2 FQNEAQ (reference sequence). With 2 bases removed from V and 1 base from J, the gap between germline ends came to 13 bases. The CDR3 loop is CASSLIRELGTDTQYF. CDR3 nucleotide sequence: TGTGCCAGCAGCTTAATTAGGGAACTGGGCACAGATACGCAGTATTTT.

This chain uses TRBV10-1 with TRBJ2-3; TRBD2 matches 14 bases. CDR3 length equals 21 residues. CDR1 is WNHNN and CDR2 is SYGVQD in the germline V gene (reference sequence). Unmatched junction bases numbered 18, after V lost 5 bases and J lost 2 bases. The DNA for the CDR3 is TGCGCCAGCAGTTCCTTGCAGGGACTAGCGGGAGCCCCCAACAACACAGATACGCAGTATTTT. Translated: CASSSLQGLAGAPNNTDTQYF.